This T cell receptor beta chain was captured in a study of Ad26.COV2.S vaccination and SARS-CoV-2 variants. In the study overall: A participant enrolled in the COV1001 Ad26.COV2.S trial arm provided the sample. Dosing was one shot or two shots 56 days apart.

Treatment of the sample: roughly 19 received Ad26.COV2.S at low or high dose, single or two shots; 5 received placebo; per-sample allocation not given. At day 63 after the first vaccine or placebo injection, samples were drawn. Findings and limits, study-wide: Measures of TCR breadth and depth may have fallen short of total T cell responses.

The V gene's germline CDR1 is SQVTM and CDR2 ANQGSEA. There are 13 residues in the CDR3. Trimming shortened V by 1 base and J by 0 bases, and 4 bases separated the two germline ends. Points on this clone: Its antigen is unidentified.

Clones were read by immunoSEQ multiplex PCR, and TCRdb kept only the in-frame ones, dropping some. In the table there are hundreds of thousands of clones, approximately 86% of which are singletons. The source was peripheral blood, collected in a trial of Ad26.COV2.S vaccine versus placebo. The J gene is TRBJ1-3, the V gene TRBV29-1, with D unclear. This TCR came from a person between 18 and 65 years old who received the Ad26.COV2.S COVID-19 vaccine or a placebo. The CDR3 is CSVEGGSGNTIYF. Here the CDR3 DNA reads TGCAGCGTTGAAGGGGGCTCTGGAAACACCATATATTTT.